A single sample is the source of the 23 T cell receptor beta chains below, sequenced in a study of CD39 and CD103 CD8 tumor-infiltrating T cells. The repertoire was sequenced with immunoSEQ multiplex PCR; TCRdb's copy has only in-frame clones and lacks some. The sample records almost 3,000 clones, 83% being singletons. Material for sequencing was CD39- CD103- CD8+ T cells sorted from the tumor. The subset is: CD103-CD39- double-negative CD45RA- CD8 T cells. The receptors originated from a human donor with head and neck squamous cell carcinoma.

In this sample, this clone turned up once. The CDR3 nucleotides are TGTGCCAGTAGCCCCGCGGGCAGGGGGGCTGAGACCCAGTACTTC. Amino acids: CASSPAGRGAETQYF. The chain uses TRBV19 and TRBJ2-5; D might be TRBD1 (7 bases). The V and J ends lost 6 bases and 5 bases respectively, with 19 bases between them. The germline CDR1 and CDR2 sequences are LNHDA and SQIVND (reference sequence). The CDR3 runs 15 residues.

The gene calls are TRBV27 and TRBJ1-1, with D unclear. CDR3 size: 14 residues. V lost 3 bases, J lost 5 bases, and 13 bases lay in between. Germline assignment: CDR1 MNHEY and CDR2 SMNVEV (reference sequence). The CDR3 coding sequence is TGTGCCAGCAGTTTTTCGTTCGGCAGGACTGAAGCTTTCTTT. Protein product: CASSFSFGRTEAFF.

This rearrangement joins TRBV7-9 to TRBJ2-3; perhaps TRBD1 as D (6 bases). Per the germline V gene, CDR1 is SEHNR and CDR2 is FQNEAQ (reference sequence). Between the trimmed V and J ends, which lost 2 bases and 2 bases, there was a span of 11 bases. The CDR3 is 15 residues long. The CDR3 nucleotides read TGTGCCAGCAGCTTACAGACAGGACCCACAGATACGCAGTATTTT. Amino acid sequence: CASSLQTGPTDTQYF.

The chain joins TRBV7-8 to TRBJ1-4, with TRBD1 matching 9 bases. Germline CDR1 reads SGHVS; CDR2 reads FQNEAQ. Germline trimming cut 2 bases from V and 8 bases from J; bases unmatched to any gene: 9. The CDR3 contains 16 residues. CDR3 in DNA: TGTGCCAGCAGCTTAAATCTACAGGGGGCTGGAGAAAAACTGTTTTTT. Protein product: CASSLNLQGAGEKLFF.

This chain links TRBV9 with TRBJ2-1, with 7 bases matching TRBD2. CDR1 is SGDLS and CDR2 is YYNGEE in the germline V gene. The CDR3 spans 18 residues. After removal of 0 bases from V and 5 bases from J, the junction contained 14 bases not matched to a gene. CDR3 loop: CASSVVSDWGEGHNEQFF. The CDR3 DNA reads as TGTGCCAGCAGCGTAGTAAGTGACTGGGGGGAGGGGCACAATGAGCAGTTCTTC.

The chain recombines TRBV6-1 with TRBJ2-7; 7 bases align to TRBD1. CDR1 is MNHNS, CDR2 SASEGT, per germline. Trimming removed 6 bases from V and 0 bases from J; junction bases left unmatched: 8. This CDR3 contains 15 residues. In DNA, the CDR3 is TGTGCCAGCAGCTTAATACAGGGGACCTCCTACGAGCAGTACTTC. This codes for CASSLIQGTSYEQYF.

This chain uses TRBV5-6 with TRBJ2-5, with D maybe TRBD1 (5 bases). V was pared by 4 bases and J by 1 base, with 17 bases between. The CDR3 covers 16 residues. Germline V gene sequence: CDR1 SGHDT, CDR2 YYEEEE. CDR3 in DNA: TGTGCCAGCAGCCAGACAGACTTTATTTCCCAAGAGACCCAGTACTTC. Translated: CASSQTDFISQETQYF.

The CDR3 protein is CASSFFSSYEQYF. CDR3 in DNA: TGTGCCAGCAGCTTCTTCAGCTCCTACGAGCAGTACTTC. This rearrangement joins TRBV7-2 to TRBJ2-7; D unresolved. This CDR3 region has 13 residues. Looked up from germline, CDR1 is SGHTA and CDR2 is FQGNSA. V lost 3 bases to trimming and J lost 0 bases, with 6 bases between them.

The V call is TRBV27, the J call TRBJ1-5, with D possibly being TRBD1 (5 bases). Germline V gives CDR1 MNHEY, CDR2 SMNVEV (reference sequence). The CDR3 covers 15 residues. The V end was cut by 6 bases, the J end by 0 bases, with 12 bases between. DNA of the CDR3: TGTGCCAGCAGCTCCCAGGGAAATAGCAATCAGCCCCAGCATTTT. Its translation is CASSSQGNSNQPQHF.

The CDR3 coding sequence is TGTGCCAGCAGTGAAGCGCTAGCGGGGGATCTCTCCTACAATGAGCAGTTCTTC. This encodes CASSEALAGDLSYNEQFF. This chain connects TRBV6-1 to TRBJ2-1, with 10 positions matching TRBD2. The CDR3 runs to 18 residues. Germline CDR1 reads MNHNS; CDR2 reads SASEGT. Trimming took 0 bases from V and 0 from J; bases not matched to a gene: 5.

The chain uses TRBV4-1 and TRBJ1-1; 7 nucleotides agree with TRBD1. Trimming at V came to 2 bases and at J to 6 bases, leaving 6 bases not matched to a gene. Germline V CDR1 and CDR2: MGHRA, YSYEKL. This CDR3 has 14 residues. CDR3 in amino acids: CASSQLRGGPEAFF. In nucleotides, the CDR3 is TGCGCCAGCAGCCAACTTCGAGGGGGCCCTGAAGCTTTCTTT.

This chain joins TRBV10-3 and TRBJ2-7; 8 nucleotides align to TRBD1. Germline values: CDR1 ENHRY, CDR2 SYGVKD. The ends lost 5 bases at V and 6 bases at J; junction bases unmatched: 3. This CDR3 is 12 amino acids long. The DNA for the CDR3 is TGTGCCATCAGTCCAGGGACAGGCGAGCAGTACTTC. Amino acid sequence: CAISPGTGEQYF.

The chain uses TRBV7-9 and TRBJ2-7; D remains ambiguous. Germline CDR1 reads SEHNR; CDR2 reads FQNEAQ (reference sequence). CDR3 length: 13 amino acids. Trimming left V 0 bases short and J 3 bases short, with 6 bases between. The CDR3 nucleotides are TGTGCCAGCAGCTTAGCGGTCAGCTACGAGCAGTACTTC. Amino acid sequence: CASSLAVSYEQYF.

V is TRBV7-9 and J is TRBJ1-4, with D perhaps matching TRBD1 (5 bases). Germline values: CDR1 SEHNR, CDR2 FQNEAQ (reference sequence). Between the trimmed V and J ends, which lost 5 bases and 11 bases, there was a span of 21 bases. The CDR3 is made up of 15 amino acids. The CDR3 DNA sequence: TGTGCCAGCAGCGGGGGGACGGGTGGATTTGAGAAACTGTTTTTT. It yields the protein CASSGGTGGFEKLFF.

The genes are TRBV7-9 and TRBJ1-1; D is uncertain. In germline, CDR1 is SEHNR, CDR2 FQNEAQ (reference sequence). The CDR3 contains 13 residues. Trimming removed 2 bases from V and 6 bases from J, with 10 bases in between. The CDR3 loop is CASSLTSTSEAFF. CDR3 sequence (DNA): TGTGCCAGCAGCTTAACGAGTACTTCTGAAGCTTTCTTT.

The chain employs TRBV27 and TRBJ2-1, with 8 positions matching TRBD1. In germline, CDR1 is MNHEY, CDR2 SMNVEV (reference sequence). Unmatched junction bases numbered 1, after V lost 0 bases and J lost 12 bases. The length of the CDR3 is 12 residues. The CDR3 reads CASSLSGTGQFF. CDR3 bases: TGTGCCAGCAGTTTATCCGGGACAGGGCAGTTCTTC.

This chain joins TRBV9 and TRBJ2-2; the match to TRBD2 covers 11 bases. The CDR3 covers 15 residues. Germline V gene sequence: CDR1 SGDLS, CDR2 YYNGEE. The V segment lost 3 bases and the J segment 5 bases; nucleotides outside the gene matches: 3. This CDR3 reads CASSATSGGTGELFF. In nucleotides, the CDR3 is TGTGCCAGCAGCGCTACTAGCGGGGGAACCGGGGAGCTGTTTTTT.

This clone has only one observation. V is TRBV4-1 and J is TRBJ2-1, with TRBD2 identical over 9 bases. Germline V CDR1 and CDR2: MGHRA, YSYEKL. V lost 3 bases, J lost 7 bases, and 7 bases stayed unmatched. The CDR3 consists of 15 residues. CDR3 in amino acids: CASSQVSGGLNEQFF. CDR3 DNA sequence: TGCGCCAGCAGCCAGGTTAGCGGGGGTTTGAATGAGCAGTTCTTC.

V is TRBV7-2 and J is TRBJ1-2; 9 nucleotides align to TRBD1. Germline V CDR1 and CDR2: SGHTA, FQGNSA. The V segment lost 1 base and the J segment 0 bases; nucleotides outside the gene matches: 3. CDR3 size: 16 residues. The DNA of the CDR3 is TGTGCCAGCAGCTTAGGACAGGGGGAACCTAACTATGGCTACACCTTC. Protein product: CASSLGQGEPNYGYTF.

This clone was detected a few times. The chain carries TRBV5-1 and TRBJ2-7; no definite D call. Trimming shortened V by 0 bases and J by 2 bases, and 9 bases separated the two germline ends. This CDR3 region has 14 residues. The germline V gene has CDR1 SGHRS and CDR2 YFSETQ. The CDR3 coding sequence is TGCGCCAGCAGCTTGGAGCGCGGAACCTACGAGCAGTACTTC. This encodes CASSLERGTYEQYF.

Here the CDR3 reads CASSRLGGDRRQPQHF. CDR3 nucleotides: TGTGCCAGCAGTCGGCTGGGGGGGGACCGAAGGCAGCCCCAGCATTTT. This sequence joins TRBV6-6 and TRBJ1-5, with D tentatively TRBD1 (5 bases). CDR1 is MNHNY, CDR2 SVGAGI, per germline (reference sequence). The CDR3 is 16 amino acids. Trimming removed 5 bases from V and 7 bases from J, with 21 bases in between.

This sequence joins TRBV28 and TRBJ1-1; D unresolved. Trimming removed 3 bases from V and 1 base from J, with 9 bases in between. The CDR3 loop spans 14 amino acids. CDR1 is MDHEN, CDR2 SYDVKM, per germline. The CDR3 spells CASSLLGENTEAFF. For the CDR3, the DNA is TGTGCCAGCAGTTTGCTCGGGGAGAACACTGAAGCTTTCTTT.

The chain joins TRBV2 to TRBJ2-6; TRBD1 is a possible D gene (6 bases). The V gene's germline CDR1 is SNHLY and CDR2 FYNNEI. The CDR3 runs to 16 residues. Trimming cost V 8 bases and J 0 bases, with 14 bases left between them. In DNA, the CDR3 is TGTGCCAGCCTTGGACAGCTCAACTCTGGGGCCAACGTCCTGACTTTC. Translation gives CASLGQLNSGANVLTF.